These 8 T cell receptor beta chains share one sample of origin, sequenced in a study of T-cell memory formation after mild COVID-19. Using its own MiXCR run on the 5' RACE reads, TCRdb lists one record per CDR3 protein. The table includes a few hundred thousand distinct CDR3 sequences, around a fifth detected once. Specimen: PBMCs or a T cell subset sorted from them (not recorded which). Receptor source: a young man who had mild COVID-19 (a few samples of this study predate the infection). Cell type and time point are not known.

This clonotype was found many times. CDR3 nucleotides: TGCAGTGCTAGTAGGGAATCTAACTATGGCTACACCTTC. It is translated as CSASRESNYGYTF. The chain uses TRBV20-1 and TRBJ1-2; D uncertain. Germline CDR1 reads DFQATT; CDR2 reads SNEGSKA (reference sequence). The V and J ends lost 3 bases and 0 bases respectively, with 8 bases between them. This CDR3 region has 13 residues.

The rearrangement links TRBV18 to TRBJ2-3, with TRBD2 as a possible D gene (6 bases). V gave up 2 bases and J gave up 1 base, with 10 bases separating them. Germline V lookup: CDR1 KGHSH, CDR2 LQKENI. CDR3 length equals 15 residues. The CDR3 protein is CASSPWRGGTDTQYF. DNA for the CDR3: TGTGCCAGCTCACCATGGCGGGGAGGCACAGATACGCAGTATTTT.

The chain has TRBV5-1 and TRBJ2-3, with D unresolved. Trimming took off 4 bases at V and 6 bases at J, with 15 bases between the two ends. CDR1 and CDR2 from the germline V gene are SGHRS and YFSETQ. There are 14 residues in the CDR3. CDR3 sequence (DNA): TGCGCCAGCAGCCCCGCCGAAAGCCGGGATACGCAGTATTTT. Amino acid sequence: CASSPAESRDTQYF.

The chain has TRBV20-1 and TRBJ1-2; tentatively, D is TRBD1 (6 bases). This CDR3 has 11 residues. Germline V gene sequence: CDR1 DFQATT, CDR2 SNEGSKA (reference sequence). CDR3 residues: CLGGPLSGYTF. The CDR3, as DNA: TGCCTCGGGGGGCCGCTATCGGGCTACACCTTC.

This clonotype turned up a few times. The chain has TRBV4-3 and TRBJ1-6; D possibly corresponds to TRBD1 (6 bases). The germline V and J ends were trimmed by 3 bases and 6 bases, with 15 bases remaining between them. Per germline, CDR1 LGHNA and CDR2 YSLEER. There are 16 residues in the CDR3. CDR3 DNA: TGCGCCAGCAGCCAGCACCGTAACAGGGTTAATTCACCCCTCCACTTT. Its protein is CASSQHRNRVNSPLHF.

The V call is TRBV20-1, the J call TRBJ1-2; no definite D call. Germline values: CDR1 DFQATT, CDR2 SNEGSKA (reference sequence). The CDR3 is 13 residues long. Trimming left V 1 base short and J 7 bases short, with 13 bases between. CDR3 DNA: TGCAGTGCTAGAGTGAAGGGCTTTGGTGGCTACACCTTC. Protein product: CSARVKGFGGYTF.

V and J are TRBV12-3 or TRBV12-4 and TRBJ2-7; possibly TRBD1 for D (6 bases). V was trimmed by 5 bases and J by 7 bases, leaving 9 bases between them. The CDR3 totals 11 residues. In DNA, the CDR3 is TGTGCCAGCAGTGGACAGAGAGAGCAGTACTTC. Translation gives CASSGQREQYF.

The chain couples TRBV29-1 to TRBJ1-2, with D unclear. Germline V gene data show CDR1 as SQVTM and CDR2 as ANQGSEA. The CDR3 totals 12 residues. The V gene lost 4 bases and the J gene lost 6 bases, with 12 bases spanning the gap. CDR3: CSVGRRRDGYTF. The CDR3 DNA follows: TGCAGCGTTGGCCGCAGGAGAGATGGCTACACCTTC.